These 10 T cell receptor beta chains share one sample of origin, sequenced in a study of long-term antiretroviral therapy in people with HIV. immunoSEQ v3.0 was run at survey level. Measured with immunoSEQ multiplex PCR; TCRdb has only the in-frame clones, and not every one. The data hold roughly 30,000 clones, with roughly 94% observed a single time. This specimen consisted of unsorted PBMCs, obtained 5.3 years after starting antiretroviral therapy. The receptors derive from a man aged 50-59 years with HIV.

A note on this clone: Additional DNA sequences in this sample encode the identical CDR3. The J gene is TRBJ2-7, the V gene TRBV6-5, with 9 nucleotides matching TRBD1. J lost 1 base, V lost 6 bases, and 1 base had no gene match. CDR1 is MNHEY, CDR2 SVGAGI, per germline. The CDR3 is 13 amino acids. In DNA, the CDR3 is TGTGCCAGCAGAGGGACAGGGTCCTACGAGCAGTACTTC. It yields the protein CASRGTGSYEQYF.

In DNA form, the CDR3 reads TGCAGCGCCCCAACGACGGGAATGAACACTGAAGCTTTCTTT. This translates into CSAPTTGMNTEAFF. The chain employs TRBV29-1 and TRBJ1-1, with D unclear. CDR3 length: 14 residues. V lost 7 bases and J lost 0, with 15 bases in between. The V gene's germline CDR1 is SQVTM and CDR2 ANQGSEA.

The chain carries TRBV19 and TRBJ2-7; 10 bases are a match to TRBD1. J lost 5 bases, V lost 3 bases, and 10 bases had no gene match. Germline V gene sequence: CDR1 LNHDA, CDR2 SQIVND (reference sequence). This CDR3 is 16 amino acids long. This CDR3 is CASSILSGTGADEQYF. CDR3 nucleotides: TGTGCCAGTAGTATTCTGAGTGGGACAGGGGCTGACGAGCAGTACTTC.

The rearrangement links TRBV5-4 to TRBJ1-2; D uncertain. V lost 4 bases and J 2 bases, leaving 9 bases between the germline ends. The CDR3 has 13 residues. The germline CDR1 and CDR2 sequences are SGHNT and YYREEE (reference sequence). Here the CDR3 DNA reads TGTGCCAGCAGCCCGGACGGCAACTATGGCTACACCTTC. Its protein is CASSPDGNYGYTF.

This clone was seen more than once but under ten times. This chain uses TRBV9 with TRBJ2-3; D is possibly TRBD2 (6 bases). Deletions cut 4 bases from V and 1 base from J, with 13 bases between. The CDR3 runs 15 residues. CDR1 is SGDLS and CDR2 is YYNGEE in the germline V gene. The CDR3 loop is CASSFGTLRTDTQYF. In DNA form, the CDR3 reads TGTGCCAGCAGCTTCGGGACTCTACGCACAGATACGCAGTATTTT.

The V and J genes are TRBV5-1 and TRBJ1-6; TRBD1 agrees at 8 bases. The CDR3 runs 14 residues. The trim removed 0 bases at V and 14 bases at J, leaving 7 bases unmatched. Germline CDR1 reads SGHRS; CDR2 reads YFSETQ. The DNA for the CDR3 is TGCGCCAGCAGCTTGGACAGGGGGGGTGAGGCCCTCCACTTT. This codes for CASSLDRGGEALHF.

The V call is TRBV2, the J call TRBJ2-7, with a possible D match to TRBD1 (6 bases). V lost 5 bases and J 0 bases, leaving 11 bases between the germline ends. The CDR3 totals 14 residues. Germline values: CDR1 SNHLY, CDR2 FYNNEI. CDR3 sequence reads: CASSIDRSSYEQYF. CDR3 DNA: TGTGCCAGCAGTATCGACAGGAGCTCCTACGAGCAGTACTTC.

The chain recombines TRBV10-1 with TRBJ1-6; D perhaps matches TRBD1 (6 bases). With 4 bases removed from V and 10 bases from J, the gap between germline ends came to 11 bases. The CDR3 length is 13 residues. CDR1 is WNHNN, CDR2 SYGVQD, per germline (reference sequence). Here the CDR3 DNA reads TGCGCCAGCAGTGCAGACAGGAACTCACCCCTCCACTTT. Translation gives CASSADRNSPLHF.

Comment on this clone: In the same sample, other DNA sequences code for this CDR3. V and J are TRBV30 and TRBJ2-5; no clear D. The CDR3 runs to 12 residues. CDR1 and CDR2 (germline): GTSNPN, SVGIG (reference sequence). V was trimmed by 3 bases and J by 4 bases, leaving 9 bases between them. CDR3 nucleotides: TGTGCCTGGAGGGCAGGACGAGAGACCCAGTACTTC. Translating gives CAWRAGRETQYF.

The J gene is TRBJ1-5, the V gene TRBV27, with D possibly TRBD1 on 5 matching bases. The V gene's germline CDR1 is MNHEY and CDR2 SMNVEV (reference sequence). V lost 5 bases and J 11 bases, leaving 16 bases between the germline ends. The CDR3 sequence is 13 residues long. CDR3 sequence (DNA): TGTGCCAGCAGTCTTGGGGCTAAGACGGCCCAGCATTTT. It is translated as CASSLGAKTAQHF.